This T cell receptor beta chain was recorded in a study of blood T cell repertoires in COVID-19. Overall study: Samples of COVID-19 (acute and convalescent) were obtained from the United States, Italy and Spain. In each case, the material was cDNA or gDNA derived from T cells, B-cell-depleted T cells, or PBMCs.

The CDR3 has 12 amino acids. Germline values: CDR1 MDHEN, CDR2 SYDVKM. V dropped 10 bases and J dropped 1 base, with 8 bases sitting between them. Original handling: Using reference gene primer amplification, nucleated cell counts were estimated. The repertoire was sequenced with immunoSEQ multiplex PCR; TCRdb's copy has only in-frame clones and lacks some. Clonal size and the V and J genes are those of that table, whereas D and trimming came from the DNA. The sample lists approximately 150,000 clones, 70% to 90% occurring once. The receptor comes from a man in his forties or fifties with acute or convalescent COVID-19. The chain is built from TRBV28 and TRBJ2-1, with a possible D match to TRBD2 (5 bases). Sample: peripheral blood. The CDR3 is CATGESYNEQFF. DNA for the CDR3: TGTGCCACCGGGGAGTCCTACAATGAGCAGTTCTTC.